This T cell receptor (beta chain) is drawn from a study of STAT3 mutations in large granular lymphocyte leukemia. This clone came up a few times. The target antigen is unknown. Study conclusions and caveats: In several patients, dominant TCR clone burden exceeded STAT3 mutant burden. Samples missed the first appearance of the clone. In T-cell large granular lymphocyte leukemia, about half of patients showed multiple immunodominant subclonotypes.

Method: immunoSEQ multiplex PCR; TCRdb's copy keeps in-frame clones and lacks some. This table holds 35,000 to 40,000 clones, 88% found once. Germline assignment: CDR1 KGHSH and CDR2 LQKENI. The CDR3 sequence is 13 residues long. V was trimmed by 2 bases and J by 0 bases, leaving 4 bases between them. Material for sequencing was PBMCs. This chain connects TRBV18 to TRBJ1-1; D is uncertain. This clonotype was obtained from a human donor with T large granular lymphocyte leukemia. Some clones in this sample may be carry-over from other donors' samples. The CDR3 spells CASSPDLNTEAFF. The CDR3 nucleotides are TGTGCCAGCTCACCAGATTTGAACACTGAAGCTTTCTTT.